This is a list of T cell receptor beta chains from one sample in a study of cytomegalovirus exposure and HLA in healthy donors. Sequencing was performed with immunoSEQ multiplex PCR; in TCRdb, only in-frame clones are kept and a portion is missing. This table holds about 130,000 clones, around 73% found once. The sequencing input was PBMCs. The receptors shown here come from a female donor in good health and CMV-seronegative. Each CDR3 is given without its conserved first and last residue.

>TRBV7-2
ASSSDVTAQETQY
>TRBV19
ASSISRATEAF
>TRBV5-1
ASSYGGGGIETQY
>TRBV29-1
SVDPGSTDTQY
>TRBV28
ASRETGGNEKLF
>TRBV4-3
ASSQYGRGTIGDTQY
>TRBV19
ASSIGAAVSNQPQH
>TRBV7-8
ASSLIQGGSYEQY
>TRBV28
ASSLYAGTGQETQY
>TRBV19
ASSIWWTPGTGELF
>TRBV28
ASSLWGEADTQY
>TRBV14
ASSQAYRGLETQY
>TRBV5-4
ASSEDRGNQPQH
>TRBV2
ASSSLDRGYGYT